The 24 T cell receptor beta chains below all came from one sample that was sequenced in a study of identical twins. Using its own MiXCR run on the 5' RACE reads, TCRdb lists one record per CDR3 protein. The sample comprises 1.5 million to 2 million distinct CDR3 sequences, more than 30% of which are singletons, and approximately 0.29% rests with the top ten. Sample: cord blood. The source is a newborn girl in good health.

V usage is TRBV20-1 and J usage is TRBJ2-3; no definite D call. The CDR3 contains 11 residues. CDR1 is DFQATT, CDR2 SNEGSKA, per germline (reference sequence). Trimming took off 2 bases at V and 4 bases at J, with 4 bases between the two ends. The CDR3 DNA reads TGCAGTGCTAGAAACGCAGATACGCAGTATTTT. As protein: CSARNADTQYF.

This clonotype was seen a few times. The CDR3 DNA reads TGCAGTGCTAGCCCGGGACTCCCGAGCTCCTACAATGAGCAGTTCTTC. The encoded protein is CSASPGLPSSYNEQFF. V gene TRBV20-1 combines with J gene TRBJ2-1, with D possibly TRBD2 on 6 matching bases. Germline loops: CDR1 DFQATT, CDR2 SNEGSKA (reference sequence). Trimming removed 3 bases from V and 0 bases from J, with 15 bases in between. The CDR3 spans 16 residues.

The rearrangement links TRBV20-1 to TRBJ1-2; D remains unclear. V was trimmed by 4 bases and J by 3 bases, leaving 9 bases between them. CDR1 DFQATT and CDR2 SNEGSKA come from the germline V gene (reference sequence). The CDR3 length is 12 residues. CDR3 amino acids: CSAIWDYYGYTF. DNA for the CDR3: TGCAGTGCTATATGGGATTACTATGGCTACACCTTC.

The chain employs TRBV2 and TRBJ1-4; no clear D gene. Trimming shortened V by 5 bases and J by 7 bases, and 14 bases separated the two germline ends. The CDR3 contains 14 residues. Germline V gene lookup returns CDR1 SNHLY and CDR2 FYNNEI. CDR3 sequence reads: CASSNSGVGEKLFF. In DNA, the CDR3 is TGTGCCAGCAGTAACTCCGGGGTCGGTGAAAAACTGTTTTTT.

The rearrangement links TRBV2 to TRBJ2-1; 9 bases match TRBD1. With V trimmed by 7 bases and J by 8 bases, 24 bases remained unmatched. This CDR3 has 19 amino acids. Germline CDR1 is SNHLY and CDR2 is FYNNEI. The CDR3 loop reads CASTPCFLPTGGHVDEQFF. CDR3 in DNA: TGTGCCAGCACGCCCTGCTTCCTCCCCACAGGGGGCCATGTTGATGAGCAGTTCTTC.

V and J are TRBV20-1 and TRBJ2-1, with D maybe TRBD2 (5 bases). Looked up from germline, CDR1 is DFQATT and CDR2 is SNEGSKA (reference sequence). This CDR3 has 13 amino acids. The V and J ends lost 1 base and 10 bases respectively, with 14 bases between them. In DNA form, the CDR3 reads TGCAGTGCTAGAGGTCAGTGGGAGTACGAGCAGTTCTTC. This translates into CSARGQWEYEQFF.

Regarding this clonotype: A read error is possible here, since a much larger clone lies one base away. DNA of the CDR3: TGCAGCGTTGAGGCGGCCCATTCCTACGAGCAGTACTTC. This translates into CSVEAAHSYEQYF. The rearrangement uses TRBV29-1 and TRBJ2-7; D gene ambiguous. From germline, CDR1 is SQVTM and CDR2 ANQGSEA. There are 13 residues in the CDR3. V lost 3 bases, J lost 1 base, and 10 bases lay in between.

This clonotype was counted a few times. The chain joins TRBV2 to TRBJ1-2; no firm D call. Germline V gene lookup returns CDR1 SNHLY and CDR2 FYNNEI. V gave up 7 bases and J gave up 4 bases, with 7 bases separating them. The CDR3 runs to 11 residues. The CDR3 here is CASIPGYGYTF. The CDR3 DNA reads TGTGCCAGCATACCGGGCTATGGCTACACCTTC.

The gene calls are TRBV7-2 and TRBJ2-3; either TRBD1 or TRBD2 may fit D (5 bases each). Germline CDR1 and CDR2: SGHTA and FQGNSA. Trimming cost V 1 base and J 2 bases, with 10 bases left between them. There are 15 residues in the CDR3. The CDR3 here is CASSLDGAHTDTQYF. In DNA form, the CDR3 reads TGTGCCAGCAGCTTAGACGGGGCGCACACAGATACGCAGTATTTT.

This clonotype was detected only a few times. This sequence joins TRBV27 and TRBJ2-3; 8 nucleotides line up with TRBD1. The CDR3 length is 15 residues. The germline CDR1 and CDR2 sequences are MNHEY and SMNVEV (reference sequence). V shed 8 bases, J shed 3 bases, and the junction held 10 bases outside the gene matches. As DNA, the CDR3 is TGTGCCAGCTCAAGAAGGGACAGGCAAACAGATACGCAGTATTTT. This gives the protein CASSRRDRQTDTQYF.

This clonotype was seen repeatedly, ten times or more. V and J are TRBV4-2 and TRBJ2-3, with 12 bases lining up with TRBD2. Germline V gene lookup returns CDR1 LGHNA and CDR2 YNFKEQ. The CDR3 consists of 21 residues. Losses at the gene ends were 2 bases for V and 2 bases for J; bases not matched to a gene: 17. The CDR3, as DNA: TGTGCCAGCAGCCAACCCTCTCCTAGCGGGGGGGCACCCCGTTACACAGATACGCAGTATTTT. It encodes CASSQPSPSGGAPRYTDTQYF.

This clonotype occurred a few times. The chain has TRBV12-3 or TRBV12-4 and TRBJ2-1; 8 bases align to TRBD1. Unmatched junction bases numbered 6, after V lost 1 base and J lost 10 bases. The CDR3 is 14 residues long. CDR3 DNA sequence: TGTGCCAGCAGTTTAGGTCAGGGGGCCTACGAGCAGTTCTTC. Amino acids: CASSLGQGAYEQFF.

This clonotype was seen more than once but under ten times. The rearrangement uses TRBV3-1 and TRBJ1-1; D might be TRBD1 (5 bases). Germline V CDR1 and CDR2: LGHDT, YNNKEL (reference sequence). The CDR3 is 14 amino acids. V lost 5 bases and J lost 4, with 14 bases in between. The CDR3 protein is CASSELWDATEAFF. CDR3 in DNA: TGTGCCAGCAGCGAACTCTGGGACGCCACTGAAGCTTTCTTT.

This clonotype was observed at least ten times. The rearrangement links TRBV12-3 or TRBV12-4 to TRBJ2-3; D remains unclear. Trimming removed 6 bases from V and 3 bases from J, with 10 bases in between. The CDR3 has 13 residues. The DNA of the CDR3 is TGTGCCAGCAGCCCAAATCCAACAGATACGCAGTATTTT. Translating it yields CASSPNPTDTQYF.

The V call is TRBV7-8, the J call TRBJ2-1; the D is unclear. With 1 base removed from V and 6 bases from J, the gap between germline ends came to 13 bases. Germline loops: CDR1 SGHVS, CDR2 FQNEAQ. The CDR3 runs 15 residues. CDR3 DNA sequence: TGTGCCAGCAGCTTAGGCAGCTTTTACCCCAATGAGCAGTTCTTC. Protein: CASSLGSFYPNEQFF.

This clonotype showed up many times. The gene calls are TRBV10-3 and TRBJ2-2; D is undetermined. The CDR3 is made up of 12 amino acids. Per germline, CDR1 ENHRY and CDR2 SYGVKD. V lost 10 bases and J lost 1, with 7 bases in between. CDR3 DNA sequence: TGTGCCAGCGGCGTGAACACCGGGGAGCTGTTTTTT. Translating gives CASGVNTGELFF.

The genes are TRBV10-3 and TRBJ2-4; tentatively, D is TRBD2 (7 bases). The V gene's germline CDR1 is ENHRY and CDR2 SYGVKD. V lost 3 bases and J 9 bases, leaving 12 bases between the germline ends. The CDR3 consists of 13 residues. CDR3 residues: CAISDRGGSIQYF. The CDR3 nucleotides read TGTGCCATCAGTGACAGGGGAGGGAGCATTCAGTACTTC.

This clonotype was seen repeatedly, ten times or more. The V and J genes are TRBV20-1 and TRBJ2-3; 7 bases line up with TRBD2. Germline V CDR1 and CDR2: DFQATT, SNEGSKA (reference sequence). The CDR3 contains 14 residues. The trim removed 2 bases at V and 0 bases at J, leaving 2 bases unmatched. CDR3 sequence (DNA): TGCAGTGCTAGAAGGCGGGGGAGCACAGATACGCAGTATTTT. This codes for CSARRRGSTDTQYF.

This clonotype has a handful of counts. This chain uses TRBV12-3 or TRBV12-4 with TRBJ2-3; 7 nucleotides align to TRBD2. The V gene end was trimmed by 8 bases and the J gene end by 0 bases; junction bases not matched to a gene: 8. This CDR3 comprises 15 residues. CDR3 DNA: TGTGCCAGCGAAGCGCGGGGGAGAAGCACAGATACGCAGTATTTT. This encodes CASEARGRSTDTQYF.

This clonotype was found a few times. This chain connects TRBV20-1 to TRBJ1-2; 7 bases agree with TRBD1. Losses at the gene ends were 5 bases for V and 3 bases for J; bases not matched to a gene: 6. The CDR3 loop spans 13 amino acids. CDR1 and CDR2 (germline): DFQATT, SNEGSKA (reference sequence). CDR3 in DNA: TGCAGTGCTCCCAGGGGGGCGGACTATGGCTACACCTTC. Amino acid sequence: CSAPRGADYGYTF.

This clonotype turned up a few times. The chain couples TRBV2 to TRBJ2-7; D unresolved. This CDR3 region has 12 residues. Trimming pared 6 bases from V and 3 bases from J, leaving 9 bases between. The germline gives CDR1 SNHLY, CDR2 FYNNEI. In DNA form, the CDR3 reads TGTGCCAGCAGGACCCCCCGCTACGAGCAGTACTTC. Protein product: CASRTPRYEQYF.

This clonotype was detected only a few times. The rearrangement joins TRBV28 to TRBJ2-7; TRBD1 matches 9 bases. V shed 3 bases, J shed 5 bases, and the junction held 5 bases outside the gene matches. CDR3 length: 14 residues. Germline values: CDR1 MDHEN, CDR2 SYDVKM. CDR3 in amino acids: CASSFRQGVNEQYF. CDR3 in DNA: TGTGCCAGCAGTTTTAGACAGGGGGTTAACGAGCAGTACTTC.

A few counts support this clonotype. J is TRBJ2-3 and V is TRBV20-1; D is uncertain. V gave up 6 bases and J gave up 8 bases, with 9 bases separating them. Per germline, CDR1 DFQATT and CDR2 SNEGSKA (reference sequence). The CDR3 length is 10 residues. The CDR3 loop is CSAPVLTQYF. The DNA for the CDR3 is TGCAGTGCCCCGGTGCTTACGCAGTATTTT.

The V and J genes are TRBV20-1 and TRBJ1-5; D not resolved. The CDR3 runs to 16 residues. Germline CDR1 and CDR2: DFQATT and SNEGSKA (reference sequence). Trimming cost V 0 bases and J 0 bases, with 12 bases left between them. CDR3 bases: TGCAGTGCTAGAGATTTTGCGGCACGTAGCAATCAGCCCCAGCATTTT. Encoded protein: CSARDFAARSNQPQHF.